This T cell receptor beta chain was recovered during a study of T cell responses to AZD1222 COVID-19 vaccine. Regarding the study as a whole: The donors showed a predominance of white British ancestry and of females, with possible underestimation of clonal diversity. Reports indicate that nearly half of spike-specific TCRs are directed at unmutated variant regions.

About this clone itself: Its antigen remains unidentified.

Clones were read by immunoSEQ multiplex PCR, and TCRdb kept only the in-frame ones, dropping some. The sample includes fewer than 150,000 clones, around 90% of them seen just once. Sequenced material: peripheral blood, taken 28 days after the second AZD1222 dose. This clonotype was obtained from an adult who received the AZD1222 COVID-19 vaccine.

CDR3 DNA sequence: TGTGCCAGCAGGGACAGTCTGGATGGCTACACCTTC. Protein sequence: CASRDSLDGYTF. J is TRBJ1-2 and V is TRBV12-3 or TRBV12-4, with a weak D call TRBD1 (6 bases). V was cut by 6 bases and J by 6 bases, with 11 bases left in between. This CDR3 has 12 residues.